This T cell receptor beta chain was sequenced during a study of blood T cell repertoires in COVID-19. Study in general: In each case, the material was cDNA or gDNA derived from T cells, B-cell-depleted T cells, or PBMCs.

Profiling relied on immunoSEQ multiplex PCR, and the TCRdb table lists in-frame clones only, not all of them. The table lists approximately 69,000 clones, 70% to 75% of them singletons. This CDR3 has 12 amino acids. This TCR came from a man aged 55 to 70 with acute or convalescent COVID-19. Material: peripheral blood. The chain recombines TRBV21-1 with TRBJ2-3; TRBD2, the table's D call, lacks a check against the DNA. TRBV21-1 is a pseudogene segment. The CDR3 DNA follows: TGTGCCAGCAGGGAGGTATCAGATACGCAGTATTTT. This translates into CASREVSDTQYF.